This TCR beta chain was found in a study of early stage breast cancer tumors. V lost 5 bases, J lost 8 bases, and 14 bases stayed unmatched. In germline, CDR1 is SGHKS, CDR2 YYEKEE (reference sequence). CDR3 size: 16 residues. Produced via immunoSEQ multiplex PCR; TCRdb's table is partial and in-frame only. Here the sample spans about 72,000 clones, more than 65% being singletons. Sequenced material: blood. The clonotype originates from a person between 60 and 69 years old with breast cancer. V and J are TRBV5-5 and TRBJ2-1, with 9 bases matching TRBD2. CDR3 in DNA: TGTGCCAGCAGGGGCTCCTTAGCGGGAGTAACCGATGAGCAGTTCTTC. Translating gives CASRGSLAGVTDEQFF.